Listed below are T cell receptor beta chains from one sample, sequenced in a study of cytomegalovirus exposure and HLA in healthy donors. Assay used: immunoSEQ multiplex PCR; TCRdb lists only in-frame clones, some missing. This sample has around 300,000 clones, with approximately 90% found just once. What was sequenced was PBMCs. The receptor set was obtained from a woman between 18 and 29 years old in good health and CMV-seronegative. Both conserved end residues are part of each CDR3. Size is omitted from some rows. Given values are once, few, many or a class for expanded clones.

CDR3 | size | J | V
CAWSDRTASYEQYF | - | TRBJ2-7 | TRBV30
CASSPSDTGTNYGYTF | - | TRBJ1-2 | TRBV18
CASSPSKIGQFQAEQYF | - | TRBJ2-7 | TRBV7-2
CASSYDNRGNEKLFF | once | TRBJ1-4 | TRBV6-5
CASSTRRGGQETQYF | - | TRBJ2-5 | TRBV6-5
CASSLREGTAFYNEQFF | few | TRBJ2-1 | TRBV7-8
CASSERGGEAFF | - | TRBJ1-1 | TRBV6-1
CASSLWDRVSTEAFF | few | TRBJ1-1 | TRBV7-2
CASSWTSDFNEQFF | - | TRBJ2-1 | TRBV18
CASSLESWSTEAFF | - | TRBJ1-1 | TRBV5-1
CASSPKGTGTGRHEQYF | - | TRBJ2-7 | TRBV18
CASSDPGQGSSSTSDQYF | - | TRBJ2-7 | TRBV10-1
CASSFRQARIPFF | - | TRBJ1-2 | TRBV7-2
CASKGGGGAAEAFF | - | TRBJ1-1 | TRBV6-1
CAWSGPGGPAGELFF | - | TRBJ2-2 | TRBV30
CASSLMGRLNTEAFF | once | TRBJ1-1 | TRBV5-8
CASSVGGSPEAFF | - | TRBJ1-1 | TRBV9
CASSRDTENIQYF | - | TRBJ2-4 | TRBV5-4
CASRPGTFSYNEQFF | - | TRBJ2-1 | TRBV6-5
CASKLTGNYEQYF | - | TRBJ2-7 | TRBV5-1
CATSRDNEGGYTF | - | TRBJ1-2 | TRBV15
CVTGGFGYTF | - | TRBJ1-2 | TRBV12-5
CAWSVPSDYSPLHF | - | TRBJ1-6 | TRBV30
CASSQPGAGAYEQYF | - | TRBJ2-7 | TRBV4-1
CASSSWERDTNYGYTF | - | TRBJ1-2 | TRBV27
CASSYRGINEKLFF | - | TRBJ1-4 | TRBV5-8
CASSIDYEGDYGYTF | - | TRBJ1-2 | TRBV19
CSSSSGTGDIYEQYF | - | TRBJ2-7 | TRBV7-9
CASSLNGQGGGEKLFF | - | TRBJ1-4 | TRBV5-1
CASSRFRDPSGNTIYF | - | TRBJ1-3 | TRBV10-1
CAWSSGENQPQHF | - | TRBJ1-5 | TRBV30
CASSEGPTGNTGELFF | once | TRBJ2-2 | TRBV10-2
CASSPGRLAGEETQYF | - | TRBJ2-5 | TRBV13
CASSPGTGITDTQYF | once | TRBJ2-3 | TRBV6-4
CAINRGLNEKLFF | - | TRBJ1-4 | TRBV10-3
CAISDGLVNTEAFF | - | TRBJ1-1 | TRBV10-3
CASSYRDGGGQPQHF | - | TRBJ1-5 | TRBV6-6
CASSPRQGNEKLFF | - | TRBJ1-4 | TRBV6-5
CASSQASRETQYF | - | TRBJ2-5 | TRBV4-1